This TCR beta chain was identified in a study of blood T cells in healthy people across ages. Primed by a sample-barcoded 5' primer and a J-beta primer mix, a second PCR proceeded for about 7 to 11 cycles. TCRdb redid the calling of the 5' RACE reads with MiXCR, one entry per CDR3 protein. The sample records fewer than 950,000 distinct CDR3 sequences, 40% to 65% being singletons. V shed 0 bases, J shed 6 bases, and the junction held 7 bases outside the gene matches. Germline assignment: CDR1 SEHNR and CDR2 FQNEAQ (reference sequence). CDR3 length: 15 amino acids. Donors ranged from roughly 6 to 90 years old and were healthy Caucasians in Russia.

Material for sequencing was blood. This chain joins TRBV7-9 and TRBJ2-7, with TRBD1 identical over 8 bases. The clonotype originates from a man at least 80 years old in good health. CDR3 nucleotide sequence: TGTGCCAGCAGCTTAGCGGCCGAGACAGGGGTCGAGCAGTACTTC. Translated: CASSLAAETGVEQYF.